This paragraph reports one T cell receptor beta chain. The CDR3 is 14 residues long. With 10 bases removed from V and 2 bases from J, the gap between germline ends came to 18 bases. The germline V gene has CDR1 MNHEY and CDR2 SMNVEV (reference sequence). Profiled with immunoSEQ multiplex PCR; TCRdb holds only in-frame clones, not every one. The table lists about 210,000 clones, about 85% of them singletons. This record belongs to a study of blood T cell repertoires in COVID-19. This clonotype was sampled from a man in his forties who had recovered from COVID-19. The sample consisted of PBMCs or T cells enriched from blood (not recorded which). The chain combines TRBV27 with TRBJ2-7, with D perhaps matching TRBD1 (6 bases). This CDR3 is CATVPRDTTYEQYF. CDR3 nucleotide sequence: TGTGCCACCGTTCCCCGGGACACCACCTACGAGCAGTACTTC.